The clone carrying this TCR beta chain has a count of ten or more. The antigen remains undetermined. This entry is derived from a study of spatial heterogeneity in lung cancer. On the study more broadly: Alpha-chain detections were consistently fewer than beta-chain detections among the sequences. Study-wide results and caveats: Blood contained ubiquitous expanded tumor TCRs more at resection than at follow-up.

Indicated time point: sample taken at primary tumor resection. TCRs were sequenced from unsorted whole RNA of tumor, nontumor lung or PBMC. The donor group consisted of roughly 76 patients who had untreated, early-stage non-small cell lung cancer. CDR1 and CDR2 (germline): MNHEY, SVGAGI. The CDR3 covers 14 residues. The V segment lost 5 bases and the J segment 4 bases; nucleotides outside the gene matches: 7. TCRdb reprocessed the 5' RACE reads with MiXCR, giving one entry per CDR3 protein. The profile shows 40,000 to 45,000 distinct CDR3 sequences, approximately 7% of them singletons. The clonotype comes from a female donor with early-stage non-small cell lung cancer. Here the sequenced sample was PBMCs, taken at surgery. This chain uses TRBV6-5 with TRBJ1-1; 7 bases are shared with TRBD1. The CDR3 here is CASSRDSLSTEAFF. Written as DNA, the CDR3 is TGTGCCAGCAGTCGGGACAGCTTGAGCACTGAAGCTTTCTTT.